This entry lists 27 T cell receptor beta chains sequenced from one sample in a study of T cell changes during pregnancy in multiple sclerosis. Repertoires were generated with immunoSEQ multiplex PCR, while TCRdb's copy carries only in-frame clones and drops some. Among 60,000 to 75,000 clones listed, about 92% were seen once. The sequenced sample was peripheral blood, obtained in the second trimester of pregnancy. The receptors stem from a female donor in good health, enrolled as a control in a pregnancy study.

The chain couples TRBV13 to TRBJ2-5; TRBD2 aligns across 8 bases. CDR1 and CDR2 (germline): PRHDT, FYEKMQ (reference sequence). The CDR3 is 12 amino acids. The V and J ends lost 11 bases and 5 bases, in that order; junction bases with no gene match: 7. The CDR3 is CAWGREGETQYF. CDR3 nucleotide sequence: TGTGCCTGGGGCCGGGAGGGTGAGACCCAGTACTTC. The entire variable domain, with the rest obtained from reference TRBV13 and TRBJ2-5, is as follows: AAGVIQSPRHLIKEKRETATLKCYPIPRHDTVYWYQQGPGQDPQFLISFYEKMQSDKGSIPDRFSAQQFSDYHSELNMSSLELGDSALYFCAWGREGETQYFGPGTRLLVL.

The genes are TRBV28 and TRBJ2-5, with 8 bases matching TRBD2. This CDR3 contains 13 residues. Looked up from germline, CDR1 is MDHEN and CDR2 is SYDVKM. V gave up 10 bases and J gave up 7 bases; unmatched junction bases: 11. The CDR3, as DNA: TGTGCCACCCGCGCTAGCGGGCCCGTGACCCAGTACTTC. Amino acid sequence: CATRASGPVTQYF.

This chain uses TRBV5-6 with TRBJ1-2; D remains ambiguous. This CDR3 is 13 amino acids long. The germline V gene encodes CDR1 SGHDT and CDR2 YYEEEE. Trimming pared 0 bases from V and 2 bases from J, leaving 5 bases between. Here the CDR3 reads CASSLAGNYGYTF. CDR3 sequence (DNA): TGTGCCAGCAGCTTGGCCGGGAACTATGGCTACACCTTC. The entire variable domain, with the rest obtained from reference TRBV5-6 and TRBJ1-2, is as follows: DAGVTQSPTHLIKTRGQQVTLRCSPKSGHDTVSWYQQALGQGPQFIFQYYEEEERQRGNFPDRFSGHQFPNYSSELNVNALLLGDSALYLCASSLAGNYGYTFGSGTRLTVV.

The chain joins TRBV6-4 to TRBJ2-1; 11 nucleotides agree with TRBD1. CDR3 length equals 15 residues. Per germline, CDR1 MRHNA and CDR2 SNTAGT. V lost 5 bases and J lost 3; bases outside the gene matches: 3. For the CDR3, the DNA is TGTGCCAGCAGTCGGGACAGGGGGGACTACAATGAGCAGTTCTTC. It encodes CASSRDRGDYNEQFF.

J is TRBJ1-1 and V is TRBV5-6; possible D gene TRBD1, 6 bases. This CDR3 is built from 14 residues. V was clipped by 5 bases and J by 0 bases, with 11 bases between them. CDR1 and CDR2 from the germline V gene are SGHDT and YYEEEE. The CDR3 DNA reads as TGTGCCAGCAGTGAGGGGGGGATGAACACTGAAGCTTTCTTT. It specifies CASSEGGMNTEAFF.

The V gene is TRBV4-2, the J gene TRBJ2-1; tentatively, D is TRBD2 (6 bases). The CDR3 is 16 amino acids. V was trimmed by 4 bases and J by 4 bases, leaving 17 bases between them. Looked up from germline, CDR1 is LGHNA and CDR2 is YNFKEQ. CDR3 nucleotides: TGTGCCAGCAGCCCCTGGGTACAGCGGGTATACAATGAGCAGTTCTTC. Its protein is CASSPWVQRVYNEQFF.

The table lists this clone with a count of one. The chain combines TRBV9 with TRBJ1-1, with 7 bases fitting TRBD1. V was clipped by 3 bases and J by 5 bases; unmatched bases: 4. The CDR3 covers 13 residues. The germline CDR1 and CDR2 sequences are SGDLS and YYNGEE. CDR3 sequence (DNA): TGTGCCAGCAGCGAACAGGGGTGGACTGAAGCTTTCTTT. It translates to CASSEQGWTEAFF. The whole variable domain, filled in from reference TRBV9 and TRBJ1-1, reads DSGVTQTPKHLITATGQRVTLRCSPRSGDLSVYWYQQSLDQGLQFLIQYYNGEERAKGNILERFSAQQFPDLHSELNLSSLELGDSALYFCASSEQGWTEAFFGQGTRLTVV.

The chain joins TRBV5-1 to TRBJ2-1; D might be TRBD2 (6 bases). The CDR3 is 15 residues long. CDR1 and CDR2 from the germline V gene are SGHRS and YFSETQ. The V end was cut by 6 bases, the J end by 0 bases, with 13 bases between. This chain's CDR3 is CASKGVGGSYNEQFF. The CDR3 DNA sequence: TGCGCCAGCAAAGGGGTGGGGGGCTCCTACAATGAGCAGTTCTTC. The variable domain in full, completed from reference TRBV5-1 and TRBJ2-1, reads KAGVTQTPRYLIKTRGQQVTLSCSPISGHRSVSWYQQTPGQGLQFLFEYFSETQRNKGNFPGRFSGRQFSNSRSEMNVSTLELGDSALYLCASKGVGGSYNEQFFGPGTRLTVL.

The V gene is TRBV19, the J gene TRBJ1-2; D possibly corresponds to TRBD1 (5 bases). This CDR3 is built from 17 residues. CDR1 and CDR2 (germline): LNHDA, SQIVND (reference sequence). The V end was cut by 4 bases, the J end by 8 bases, with 26 bases between. The CDR3 DNA follows: TGTGCCAGTAGTAATACAGGAGTACTATGGCTAGGAATCGGCTACACCTTC. Translated, it gives CASSNTGVLWLGIGYTF.

The rearrangement joins TRBV7-9 to TRBJ2-7; weak D call: TRBD1 (6 bases). Germline CDR1 and CDR2: SEHNR and FQNEAQ (reference sequence). The CDR3 covers 12 residues. The ends were cut back, 5 bases at V and 4 bases at J, with 9 bases in the middle. Written as DNA, the CDR3 is TGTGCCAGCAGCCACGACAGGTACGAGCAGTACTTC. Residues: CASSHDRYEQYF. The variable domain in full, with the rest retrieved from reference TRBV7-9 and TRBJ2-7, is DTGVSQNPRHKITKRGQNVTFRCDPISEHNRLYWYRQTLGQGPEFLTYFQNEAQLEKSRLLSDRFSAERPKGSFSTLEIQRTEQGDSAMYLCASSHDRYEQYFGPGTRLTVT.

This sequence joins TRBV9 and TRBJ2-7; TRBD2 aligns across 8 bases. In germline, CDR1 is SGDLS, CDR2 YYNGEE. Trimming at V came to 0 bases and at J to 5 bases, leaving 4 bases not matched to a gene. The CDR3 has 14 residues. The CDR3 loop reads CASSVEGTSDEQYF. The CDR3 coding sequence is TGTGCCAGCAGCGTAGAAGGGACTAGTGACGAGCAGTACTTC.

The chain recombines TRBV10-2 with TRBJ2-3, with D perhaps matching TRBD2 (5 bases). This CDR3 spans 11 amino acids. Germline CDR1 reads WSHSY; CDR2 reads SAAADI. V was cut by 5 bases and J by 7 bases, with 7 bases left in between. The CDR3 loop reads CASSSGNTQYF. Written as DNA, the CDR3 is TGCGCCAGCAGTTCGGGGAATACGCAGTATTTT.

The chain couples TRBV5-1 to TRBJ1-1; TRBD1 aligns across 8 bases. The CDR3 length is 16 residues. Germline-derived CDR1 and CDR2 are SGHRS and YFSETQ. V gave up 0 bases and J gave up 1 base; unmatched junction bases: 5. CDR3 DNA sequence: TGCGCCAGCAGCTTGGGGACAGGGCATGCGAACACTGAAGCTTTCTTT. Its translation is CASSLGTGHANTEAFF.

This CDR3 reads CASSQDEVAGTNEQFF. The CDR3, as DNA: TGCGCCAGCAGCCAAGATGAGGTAGCGGGTACCAATGAGCAGTTCTTC. The chain employs TRBV4-1 and TRBJ2-1, with 7 bases aligning to TRBD2. Germline loops: CDR1 MGHRA, CDR2 YSYEKL. Trimming took 0 bases from V and 6 from J; bases not matched to a gene: 8. The CDR3 is 16 residues long.

The chain uses TRBV5-6 and TRBJ1-1; possible D gene TRBD1, 6 bases. The CDR3 runs 15 residues. Per germline, CDR1 SGHDT and CDR2 YYEEEE. Between the trimmed V and J ends, which lost 2 bases and 0 bases, there was a span of 11 bases. The CDR3: CASSFQQGLNTEAFF. In nucleotides, the CDR3 is TGTGCCAGCAGCTTTCAACAGGGCCTGAACACTGAAGCTTTCTTT.

The chain is built from TRBV28 and TRBJ2-7, with 8 bases aligning to TRBD2. Looked up from germline, CDR1 is MDHEN and CDR2 is SYDVKM. This CDR3 is built from 14 residues. Unmatched junction bases numbered 7, after V lost 8 bases and J lost 1 base. CDR3 amino acids: CASAPERGSYEQYF. In DNA form, the CDR3 reads TGTGCCAGCGCGCCCGAGCGGGGGTCCTACGAGCAGTACTTC.

Ten or more counts support this clone. The chain uses TRBV5-1 and TRBJ2-5; 9 bases match TRBD1. The CDR3 runs 16 residues. Looked up from germline, CDR1 is SGHRS and CDR2 is YFSETQ. After removal of 4 bases from V and 2 bases from J, the junction contained 9 bases not matched to a gene. CDR3 sequence reads: CASSTYRGHLQETQYF. The CDR3 DNA follows: TGCGCCAGCAGCACCTACAGGGGGCACCTTCAAGAGACCCAGTACTTC.

The V gene is TRBV11-2, the J gene TRBJ2-5; D not resolved. V was clipped by 0 bases and J by 3 bases, with 8 bases between them. The CDR3 contains 14 residues. CDR1 is SGHAT, CDR2 FQNNGV, per germline. The CDR3 loop reads CASSLDHFKETQYF. Here the CDR3 DNA reads TGTGCCAGCAGCTTAGATCACTTCAAAGAGACCCAGTACTTC.

The chain combines TRBV7-2 with TRBJ2-7, with 7 bases lining up with TRBD1. Germline loops: CDR1 SGHTA, CDR2 FQGNSA. The CDR3 extends over 14 amino acids. V was pared by 1 base and J by 3 bases, with 3 bases of the junction left unmatched. The CDR3 nucleotides are TGTGCCAGCAGCTTAGAGGGGGCGGTCTACGAGCAGTACTTC. Amino acids: CASSLEGAVYEQYF.

The chain joins TRBV7-6 to TRBJ2-1; 11 positions agree with TRBD2. CDR1 is SGHVS and CDR2 is FNYEAQ in the germline V gene. The CDR3 runs to 15 residues. The V and J ends lost 4 bases and 10 bases, in that order; junction bases with no gene match: 9. CDR3 region: CASSSRVAGGYEQFF. CDR3 nucleotide sequence: TGTGCCAGCAGCTCAAGAGTAGCGGGAGGGTACGAGCAGTTCTTC.

V and J are TRBV29-1 and TRBJ1-1; D uncertain. CDR1 and CDR2 (germline): SQVTM, ANQGSEA. There are 13 residues in the CDR3. V dropped 4 bases and J dropped 0 bases, with 9 bases sitting between them. CDR3 in DNA: TGCAGCGTTGCCCAGGCCATGAACACTGAAGCTTTCTTT. Translation gives CSVAQAMNTEAFF.

The chain carries TRBV7-6 and TRBJ2-1; possibly TRBD2 for D (7 bases). V was clipped by 2 bases and J by 9 bases, with 11 bases between them. The CDR3 contains 13 residues. The germline V gene has CDR1 SGHVS and CDR2 FNYEAQ. The CDR3 DNA follows: TGTGCCAGCAGCTTACGGGGGGACACTGAGCAGTTCTTC. It translates to CASSLRGDTEQFF.

The chain links TRBV9 to TRBJ2-1; TRBD1 matches 10 bases. This CDR3 contains 18 residues. Germline CDR1 and CDR2: SGDLS and YYNGEE. V shed 3 bases, J shed 5 bases, and the junction held 14 bases outside the gene matches. The CDR3 sequence is CASSAGDRGSMVHNEQFF. The DNA for the CDR3 is TGTGCCAGCAGCGCGGGGGACAGGGGTTCTATGGTCCACAATGAGCAGTTCTTC.

V gene TRBV28 combines with J gene TRBJ1-4, with D perhaps TRBD1 (6 bases). V shed 1 base and J shed 5 bases, with 11 bases lying between them. Germline V gene data show CDR1 as MDHEN and CDR2 as SYDVKM. This CDR3 has 15 amino acids. DNA for the CDR3: TGTGCCAGCAGTTTATATGGACAGAGAAATGAAAAACTGTTTTTT. This encodes CASSLYGQRNEKLFF.

V is TRBV7-9 and J is TRBJ2-1; 9 bases match TRBD1. The V gene's germline CDR1 is SEHNR and CDR2 FQNEAQ (reference sequence). The V segment lost 5 bases and the J segment 8 bases; nucleotides outside the gene matches: 4. This CDR3 is built from 13 residues. The CDR3 sequence: CASSPRTGDEQFF. The DNA for the CDR3 is TGTGCCAGCAGCCCCCGGACAGGGGATGAGCAGTTCTTC.

This rearrangement joins TRBV11-2 to TRBJ1-1; 9 bases align to TRBD1. There are 15 residues in the CDR3. After removal of 5 bases from V and 4 bases from J, the junction contained 8 bases not matched to a gene. Germline V gene lookup returns CDR1 SGHAT and CDR2 FQNNGV. CDR3 loop: CASSAIQGASTEAFF. As DNA, the CDR3 is TGTGCCAGCAGCGCCATACAGGGGGCGAGCACTGAAGCTTTCTTT.

In regard to this clone: Other DNA sequences in the same sample also yield this CDR3. The chain uses TRBV7-3 and TRBJ2-3; 7 bases line up with TRBD2. Germline V CDR1 and CDR2: SGHTA, FQGTGA. Losses at the gene ends were 5 bases for V and 6 bases for J; bases not matched to a gene: 11. This CDR3 spans 15 amino acids. In nucleotides, the CDR3 is TGTGCCAGCAGCCAGGTGCGGGAGCACCCTGATACGCAGTATTTT. This encodes CASSQVREHPDTQYF.